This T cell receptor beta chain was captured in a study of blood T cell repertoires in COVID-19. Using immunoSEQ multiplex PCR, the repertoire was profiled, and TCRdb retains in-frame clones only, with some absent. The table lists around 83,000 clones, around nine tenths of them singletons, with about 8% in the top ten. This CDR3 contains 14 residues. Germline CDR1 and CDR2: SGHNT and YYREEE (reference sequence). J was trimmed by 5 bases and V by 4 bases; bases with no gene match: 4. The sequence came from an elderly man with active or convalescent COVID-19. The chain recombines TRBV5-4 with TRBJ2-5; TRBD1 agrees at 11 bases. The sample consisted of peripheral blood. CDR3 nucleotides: TGTGCCAGCAGCGGACAGGGGGCGGGTGAGACCCAGTACTTC. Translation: CASSGQGAGETQYF.